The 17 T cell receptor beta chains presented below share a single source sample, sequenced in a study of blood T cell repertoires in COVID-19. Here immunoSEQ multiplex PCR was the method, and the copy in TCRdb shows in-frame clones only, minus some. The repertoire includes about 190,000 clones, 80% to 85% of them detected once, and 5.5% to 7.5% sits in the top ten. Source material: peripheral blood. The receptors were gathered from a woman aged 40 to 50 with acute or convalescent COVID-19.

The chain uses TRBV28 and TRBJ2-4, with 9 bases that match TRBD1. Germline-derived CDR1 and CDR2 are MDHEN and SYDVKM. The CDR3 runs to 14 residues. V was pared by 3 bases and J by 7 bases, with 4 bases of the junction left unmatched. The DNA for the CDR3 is TGTGCCAGCAGTTTGTGGGGACAGGGTAACATTCAGTACTTC. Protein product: CASSLWGQGNIQYF.

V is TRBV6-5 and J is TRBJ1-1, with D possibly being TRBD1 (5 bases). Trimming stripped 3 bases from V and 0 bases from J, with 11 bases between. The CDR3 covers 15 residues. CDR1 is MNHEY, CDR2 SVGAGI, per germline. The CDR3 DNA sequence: TGTGCCAGCAGTTATTCGGGGGTAATGAACACTGAAGCTTTCTTT. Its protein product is CASSYSGVMNTEAFF.

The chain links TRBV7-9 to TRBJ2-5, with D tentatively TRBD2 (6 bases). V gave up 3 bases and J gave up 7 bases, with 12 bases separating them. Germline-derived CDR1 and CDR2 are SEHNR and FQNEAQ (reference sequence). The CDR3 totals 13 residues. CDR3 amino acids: CASSFSLGGTQYF. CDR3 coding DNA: TGTGCCAGCAGCTTTTCCCTCGGGGGGACCCAGTACTTC.

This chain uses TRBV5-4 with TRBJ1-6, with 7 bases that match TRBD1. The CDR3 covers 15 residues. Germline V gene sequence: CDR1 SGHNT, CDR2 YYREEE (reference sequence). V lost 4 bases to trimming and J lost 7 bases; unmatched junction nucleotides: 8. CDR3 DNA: TGTGCCAGCAGCGTACTGGACAGGACGAATTCACCCCTCCACTTT. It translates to CASSVLDRTNSPLHF.

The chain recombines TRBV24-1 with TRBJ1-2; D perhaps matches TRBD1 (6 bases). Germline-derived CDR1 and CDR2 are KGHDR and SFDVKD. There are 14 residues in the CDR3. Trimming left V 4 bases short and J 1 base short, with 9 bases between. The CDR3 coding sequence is TGTGCCACCAGTGAGACAGGCTTTAACTATGGCTACACCTTC. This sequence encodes CATSETGFNYGYTF.

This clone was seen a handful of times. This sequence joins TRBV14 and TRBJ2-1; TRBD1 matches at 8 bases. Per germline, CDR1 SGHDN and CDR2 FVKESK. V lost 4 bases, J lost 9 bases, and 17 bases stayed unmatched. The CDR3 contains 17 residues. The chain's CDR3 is CASSRGEGQGRGREQFF. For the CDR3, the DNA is TGTGCCAGCAGCCGAGGAGAAGGACAGGGAAGGGGCCGTGAGCAGTTCTTC.

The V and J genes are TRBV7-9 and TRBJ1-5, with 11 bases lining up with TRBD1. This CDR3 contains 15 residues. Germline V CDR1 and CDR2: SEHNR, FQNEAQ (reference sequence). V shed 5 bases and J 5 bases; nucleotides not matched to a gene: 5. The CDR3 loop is CASSQDRGRDQPQHF. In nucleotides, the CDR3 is TGTGCCAGCAGCCAGGACAGGGGGCGAGATCAGCCCCAGCATTTT.

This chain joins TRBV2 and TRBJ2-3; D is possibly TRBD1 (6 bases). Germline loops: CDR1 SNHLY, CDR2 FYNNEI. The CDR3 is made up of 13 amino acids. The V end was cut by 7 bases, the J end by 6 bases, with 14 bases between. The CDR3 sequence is CASTQGPRDTQYF. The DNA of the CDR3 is TGTGCCAGCACGCAGGGGCCGAGGGATACGCAGTATTTT.

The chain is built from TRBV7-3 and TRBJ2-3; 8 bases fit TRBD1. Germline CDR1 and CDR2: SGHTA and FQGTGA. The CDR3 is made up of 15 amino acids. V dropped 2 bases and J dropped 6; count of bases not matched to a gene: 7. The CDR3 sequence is CASSLLAGGADTQYF. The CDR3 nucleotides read TGTGCCAGCAGCTTATTGGCAGGGGGCGCGGATACGCAGTATTTT.

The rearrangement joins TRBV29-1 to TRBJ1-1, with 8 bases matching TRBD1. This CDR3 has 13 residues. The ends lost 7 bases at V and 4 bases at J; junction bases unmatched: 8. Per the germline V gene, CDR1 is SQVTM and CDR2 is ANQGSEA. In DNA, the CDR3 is TGCAGCGCCGCCCACGGGACAGGCACTGAAGCTTTCTTT. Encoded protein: CSAAHGTGTEAFF.

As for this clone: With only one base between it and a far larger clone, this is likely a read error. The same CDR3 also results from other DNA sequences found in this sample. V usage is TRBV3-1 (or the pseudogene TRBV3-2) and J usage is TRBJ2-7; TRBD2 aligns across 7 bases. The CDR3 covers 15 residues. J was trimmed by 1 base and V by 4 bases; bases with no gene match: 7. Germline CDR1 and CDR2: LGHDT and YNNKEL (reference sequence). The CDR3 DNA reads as TGTGCCAGCAGCCTACTTGCGGGAGAGTCCTACGAGCAGTACTTC. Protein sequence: CASSLLAGESYEQYF.

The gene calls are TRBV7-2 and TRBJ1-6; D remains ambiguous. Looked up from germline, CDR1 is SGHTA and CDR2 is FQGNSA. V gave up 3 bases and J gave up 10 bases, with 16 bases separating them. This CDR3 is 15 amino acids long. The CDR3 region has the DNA TGTGCCAGCAGCTTTACCGGGTCCCCGCACTCACCCCTCCACTTT. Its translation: CASSFTGSPHSPLHF.

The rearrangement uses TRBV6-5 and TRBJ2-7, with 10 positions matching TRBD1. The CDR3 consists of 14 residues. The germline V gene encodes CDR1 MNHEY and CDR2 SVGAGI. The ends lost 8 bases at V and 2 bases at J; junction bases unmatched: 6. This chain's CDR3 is CASRRTGGPYEQYF. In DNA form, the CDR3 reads TGTGCCAGCCGGCGGACAGGGGGTCCCTACGAGCAGTACTTC.

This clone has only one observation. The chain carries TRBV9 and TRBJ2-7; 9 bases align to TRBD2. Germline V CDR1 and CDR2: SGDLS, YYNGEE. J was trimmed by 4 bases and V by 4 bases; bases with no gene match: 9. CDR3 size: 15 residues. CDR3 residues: CASSPTPSGVYEQYF. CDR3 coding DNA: TGTGCCAGCAGCCCAACCCCTAGCGGGGTTTACGAGCAGTACTTC.

The CDR3 loop reads CASSYSTSYYEQFF. The CDR3 DNA sequence: TGTGCCAGCAGTTACTCCACTAGCTATTATGAGCAGTTCTTC. The chain couples TRBV6-5 to TRBJ2-1, with D perhaps matching TRBD2 (6 bases). CDR1 and CDR2 from the germline V gene are MNHEY and SVGAGI. This CDR3 has 14 amino acids. V shed 0 bases and J shed 8 bases, with 11 bases lying between them.

CDR3 loop: CAISNRERSPLHF. CDR3 nucleotide sequence: TGTGCCATCAGTAACAGGGAGCGGTCACCCCTCCACTTT. J is TRBJ1-6 and V is TRBV10-3; a weak D match, TRBD1 (6 bases). CDR3 length: 13 residues. V dropped 5 bases and J dropped 10 bases, with 12 bases sitting between them. Per the germline V gene, CDR1 is ENHRY and CDR2 is SYGVKD.

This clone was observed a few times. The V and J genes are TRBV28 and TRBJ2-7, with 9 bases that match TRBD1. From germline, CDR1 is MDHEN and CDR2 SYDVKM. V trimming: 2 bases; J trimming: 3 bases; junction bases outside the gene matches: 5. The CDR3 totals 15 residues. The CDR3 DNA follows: TGTGCCAGCAGTTTAAACAGGGGGCTCTACTACGAGCAGTACTTC. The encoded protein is CASSLNRGLYYEQYF. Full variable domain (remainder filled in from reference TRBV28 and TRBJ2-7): DVKVTQSSRYLVKRTGEKVFLECVQDMDHENMFWYRQDPGLGLRLIYFSYDVKMKEKGDIPEGYSVSREKKERFSLILESASTNQTSMYLCASSLNRGLYYEQYFGPGTRLTVT.